This T cell receptor (beta chain) derives from a study of OX40 agonist ivuxolimab in advanced cancers. About this clone: Its matching antigen is unknown.

Clones were sequenced by immunoSEQ multiplex PCR, and TCRdb holds only the in-frame ones, with some missing. The repertoire holds 54,000 or so clones, with nearly 80% as singletons. Points from the study as a whole: At 0.1 to 3.0 mg/kg, CD4+ and CD8+ blood T cells expanded clonally by week 6.

J gave up 0 bases and V 5 bases, and 5 bases lay outside the gene matches. The CDR3 runs 14 residues. Germline V gene data show CDR1 as SGHKS and CDR2 as YYEKEE (reference sequence). The chain joins TRBV5-5 to TRBJ2-7, with 7 bases lining up with TRBD1. The material was CD4+ or CD8+ T cells sorted from blood, obtained in a trial of the OX40 agonist ivuxolimab. This TCR came from an adult with an advanced solid tumor such as melanoma, head and neck, liver or kidney cancer. In nucleotides, the CDR3 is TGTGCCAGCAGAAGGACAGGTACCTCCTACGAGCAGTACTTC. Protein sequence: CASRRTGTSYEQYF.